The 32 T cell receptor beta chains below come from one sample, sequenced in a study of response to subunit inactivated influenza vaccine. TCRdb used MiXCR to reprocess the RT-PCR reads, holding one entry per CDR3 protein. The repertoire holds 250,000 to 350,000 distinct CDR3 sequences, with 20% to 25% as singletons. Sequencing used PBMCs from blood, obtained about 20 months after vaccination. These receptors all come from a man aged 50 to 75 who received an inactivated influenza vaccine.

Ten or more counts support this clonotype. This chain connects TRBV4-3 to TRBJ1-4; D unresolved. The CDR3 spans 15 residues. From germline, CDR1 is LGHNA and CDR2 YSLEER. Trimming shortened V by 0 bases and J by 5 bases, and 10 bases separated the two germline ends. The CDR3 nucleotides are TGCGCCAGCAGCCAAGATTACACCCGCAATGAAAAACTGTTTTTT. Translating it yields CASSQDYTRNEKLFF.

On this clonotype itself: An end of the junction differs from the germline gene, which may be a read error. The V gene is TRBV7-2, the J gene TRBJ2-5, with D perhaps TRBD1 (5 bases). In germline, CDR1 is SGHTA, CDR2 FQGNSA. This CDR3 has 13 amino acids. CDR3 sequence: CASSLGGQEAQYF. CDR3 DNA: TGTGCCAGCAGCTTAGGGGGCCAAGAGGCCCAGTACTTC.

This clonotype showed up just a few times. The chain links TRBV20-1 to TRBJ1-5; tentative D call: TRBD1 (5 bases). Germline assignment: CDR1 DFQATT and CDR2 SNEGSKA (reference sequence). The V end was cut by 3 bases, the J end by 0 bases, with 15 bases between. The CDR3 consists of 16 residues. The CDR3 here is CSASLRDVYSNQPQHF. The DNA of the CDR3 is TGCAGTGCTAGCCTCCGGGACGTATATAGCAATCAGCCCCAGCATTTT.

This clonotype was counted only a few times. The genes are TRBV15 and TRBJ2-3; 13 bases align to TRBD2. Germline assignment: CDR1 LNHNV and CDR2 YYDKDF (reference sequence). The V gene end was trimmed by 5 bases and the J gene end by 6 bases; junction bases not matched to a gene: 8. The CDR3 is made up of 16 amino acids. The CDR3 nucleotides are TGTGCCACCAGCGCAATCGGACTAGCGGGAGCGGATACGCAGTATTTT. This encodes CATSAIGLAGADTQYF.

A few counts support this clonotype. J is TRBJ1-6 and V is TRBV19; the D is unclear. Germline CDR1 LNHDA, CDR2 SQIVND (reference sequence). V lost 3 bases to trimming and J lost 7 bases, with 10 bases between them. The CDR3 length is 14 residues. CDR3 nucleotides: TGTGCCAGTAGTATGGCCGGAACGAATTCACCCCTCCACTTT. The encoded protein is CASSMAGTNSPLHF.

The genes are TRBV5-1 and TRBJ2-7, with D tentatively TRBD1 (6 bases). The J call may not be correct, given that the DNA end is closer to TRBJ2-1. There are 14 residues in the CDR3. The V gene's germline CDR1 is SGHRS and CDR2 YFSETQ. CDR3 protein: CASSRAGTNYEQFF. CDR3 sequence (DNA): TGCGCCAGCAGCCGGGCCGGGACAAACTACGAGCAGTTCTTC.

V is TRBV7-2 and J is TRBJ1-6; D not certain. From germline, CDR1 is SGHTA and CDR2 FQGNSA. Trimming stripped 4 bases from V and 10 bases from J, with 8 bases between. The CDR3 runs to 12 residues. The CDR3 DNA reads TGTGCCAGCAGCTCCCGAGGGTCACCCCTCCACTTT. Residues: CASSSRGSPLHF.

This clonotype is large. The J gene is TRBJ2-7, the V gene TRBV13; D is perhaps TRBD1 (5 bases). CDR1 is PRHDT, CDR2 FYEKMQ, per germline (reference sequence). This CDR3 is 14 amino acids long. V was clipped by 8 bases and J by 4 bases, with 18 bases between them. The CDR3 reads CASGTGAGVYEQYF. The CDR3 region has the DNA TGTGCCAGCGGTACAGGCGCAGGTGTGTACGAGCAGTACTTC.

This clonotype was recorded a few times. The rearrangement joins TRBV5-1 to TRBJ2-3; 13 positions agree with TRBD2. V shed 4 bases, J shed 5 bases, and the junction held 7 bases outside the gene matches. The V gene's germline CDR1 is SGHRS and CDR2 YFSETQ. The CDR3 is made up of 16 amino acids. CDR3: CASSPRTSGSRDTQYF. The DNA of the CDR3 is TGCGCCAGCAGCCCCCGGACTAGCGGGAGTAGAGATACGCAGTATTTT.

This clonotype was seen a few times. The CDR3 DNA reads as TGCGCCAGCAGCTCCGGGACAGGGGGCCCCCGGGACTATGGCTACACCTTC. It specifies CASSSGTGGPRDYGYTF. The rearrangement links TRBV5-1 to TRBJ1-2; 12 positions agree with TRBD1. Losses at the gene ends were 3 bases for V and 3 bases for J; bases not matched to a gene: 9. Germline assignment: CDR1 SGHRS and CDR2 YFSETQ. The CDR3 runs 17 residues.

This chain links TRBV5-5 with TRBJ2-5; tentative D call: TRBD1 (5 bases). The germline V and J ends were trimmed by 4 bases and 4 bases, with 20 bases remaining between them. The CDR3 loop spans 16 amino acids. CDR1 is SGHKS, CDR2 YYEKEE, per germline (reference sequence). The CDR3 DNA reads TGTGCCAGCAGCCAACAGGATAATCAAATGAGAGAGACCCAGTACTTC. Its translation is CASSQQDNQMRETQYF.

This clonotype was counted at least ten times. V usage is TRBV20-1 and J usage is TRBJ2-3; D might be TRBD2 (6 bases). This CDR3 is built from 15 residues. V lost 3 bases, J lost 1 base, and 14 bases lay in between. Germline CDR1 is DFQATT and CDR2 is SNEGSKA (reference sequence). The CDR3 reads CSASEGGAGTDTQYF. The CDR3 nucleotides read TGCAGTGCTAGTGAGGGCGGGGCCGGCACAGATACGCAGTATTTT.

The CDR3 here is CASSHTGLETQYF. For the CDR3, the DNA is TGCGCCAGCAGCCATACAGGGTTAGAGACCCAGTACTTC. This rearrangement joins TRBV4-1 to TRBJ2-5, with D tentatively TRBD1 (6 bases). Trimming removed 3 bases from V and 4 bases from J, with 9 bases in between. Germline-derived CDR1 and CDR2 are MGHRA and YSYEKL. The CDR3 extends over 13 amino acids.

The chain joins TRBV20-1 to TRBJ2-5; tentative D call: TRBD2 (6 bases). Looked up from germline, CDR1 is DFQATT and CDR2 is SNEGSKA (reference sequence). The CDR3 spans 15 residues. With 5 bases removed from V and 5 bases from J, the gap between germline ends came to 21 bases. CDR3 loop: CSAHMSGPKGETQYF. The CDR3 DNA is TGCAGTGCTCACATGAGCGGGCCCAAGGGGGAGACCCAGTACTTC.

Only a few counts were recorded for this clonotype. The J gene is TRBJ1-6, the V gene TRBV19, with 7 bases fitting TRBD1. V lost 9 bases and J lost 10; bases outside the gene matches: 9. Germline CDR1 LNHDA, CDR2 SQIVND (reference sequence). CDR3 length equals 13 residues. The CDR3 region has the DNA TGTGCCAGCGGAGACAGGGTGGGATCACCCCTCCACTTT. Translated, it gives CASGDRVGSPLHF.

J is TRBJ1-2 and V is TRBV4-3; D is ambiguous. Germline V CDR1 and CDR2: LGHNA, YSLEER. Trimming cost V 0 bases and J 8 bases, with 13 bases left between them. The CDR3 covers 14 residues. The CDR3 bases are TGCGCCAGCAGCCAAGATTCTTGGCTACGGGGCTACACCTTC. Translated: CASSQDSWLRGYTF.

The V and J genes are TRBV5-8 and TRBJ2-7; a weak D match, TRBD2 (5 bases). This CDR3 region has 15 residues. Trimming took 0 bases from V and 2 from J, leaving 12 bases between them. Germline CDR1 reads SGHTS; CDR2 reads YDEGEE. The CDR3 DNA reads TGTGCCAGCAGCTTGGATGCGGGCGAAACCTACGAGCAGTACTTC. Encoded protein: CASSLDAGETYEQYF.

This clonotype was seen a handful of times. The rearrangement links TRBV5-1 to TRBJ1-1, with D possibly being TRBD1 (6 bases). With 0 bases removed from V and 0 bases from J, the gap between germline ends came to 12 bases. The CDR3 contains 16 residues. Germline V gene sequence: CDR1 SGHRS, CDR2 YFSETQ. CDR3 sequence: CASSLEGGNMNTEAFF. CDR3 nucleotides: TGCGCCAGCAGCTTGGAAGGGGGAAACATGAACACTGAAGCTTTCTTT.

The chain combines TRBV4-1 with TRBJ2-7; D may be TRBD2 (5 bases). This CDR3 spans 13 amino acids. The germline V gene has CDR1 MGHRA and CDR2 YSYEKL. V lost 0 bases and J 7 bases, leaving 10 bases between the germline ends. Here the CDR3 DNA reads TGCGCCAGCAGCCAAGATACGGAGGAAGAGCAGTACTTC. It specifies CASSQDTEEEQYF.

V is TRBV7-9 and J is TRBJ2-1, with 7 bases identical to TRBD2. V shed 5 bases and J 0 bases; nucleotides not matched to a gene: 7. The CDR3 spans 16 residues. The germline V gene has CDR1 SEHNR and CDR2 FQNEAQ (reference sequence). CDR3 sequence reads: CASSAREALSYNEQFF. CDR3 DNA sequence: TGTGCCAGCAGCGCCCGGGAGGCCCTCTCCTACAATGAGCAGTTCTTC.

DNA for the CDR3: TGTGCCAGCAGCTTAGGGCAGGCCTTCTACGAGCAGTACTTC. Translating it yields CASSLGQAFYEQYF. The chain has TRBV7-2 and TRBJ2-7; D is ambiguous. The CDR3 is 14 amino acids. With 1 base removed from V and 3 bases from J, the gap between germline ends came to 10 bases. In germline, CDR1 is SGHTA, CDR2 FQGNSA. The full variable domain, in which reference TRBV7-2 and TRBJ2-7 provide the parts outside the CDR3, is GAGVSQSPSNKVTEKGKDVELRCDPISGHTALYWYRQSLGQGLEFLIYFQGNSAPDKSGLPSDRFSAERTGGSVSTLTIQRTQQEDSAVYLCASSLGQAFYEQYFGPGTRLTVT.

This chain's CDR3 is CASSLWGGAGANVLTF. The CDR3 DNA reads TGTGCCAGCAGTTTATGGGGGGGCGCTGGGGCCAACGTCCTGACTTTC. The chain carries TRBV28 and TRBJ2-6; perhaps D is TRBD1 or TRBD2 (6 bases each). Germline V gene sequence: CDR1 MDHEN, CDR2 SYDVKM. The CDR3 totals 16 residues. V dropped 0 bases and J dropped 2 bases, with 8 bases sitting between them.

There are many counts of this clonotype. The V call is TRBV5-1, the J call TRBJ1-4; D might be TRBD1 (5 bases). The CDR3 is 15 residues long. Trimming cost V 4 bases and J 0 bases, with 10 bases left between them. Per germline, CDR1 SGHRS and CDR2 YFSETQ. CDR3 bases: TGCGCCAGCAGCCTACGACAGTCAACTAATGAAAAACTGTTTTTT. This codes for CASSLRQSTNEKLFF. Supplemented by reference TRBV5-1 and TRBJ1-4, the full variable domain reads KAGVTQTPRYLIKTRGQQVTLSCSPISGHRSVSWYQQTPGQGLQFLFEYFSETQRNKGNFPGRFSGRQFSNSRSEMNVSTLELGDSALYLCASSLRQSTNEKLFFGSGTQLSVL.

In this sample, this clonotype turned up many times. The V call is TRBV20-1, the J call TRBJ1-1; D possibly corresponds to TRBD1 (6 bases). The germline V gene encodes CDR1 DFQATT and CDR2 SNEGSKA (reference sequence). The CDR3 length is 11 residues. The CDR3: CRGRGGVGAFF. CDR3 DNA sequence: TGCAGGGGTAGGGGGGGGGTCGGAGCTTTCTTT.

V usage is TRBV10-3 and J usage is TRBJ2-3, with 8 bases lining up with TRBD2. Unmatched junction bases numbered 10, after V lost 6 bases and J lost 2 bases. The CDR3 runs to 16 residues. The germline V gene has CDR1 ENHRY and CDR2 SYGVKD. CDR3 in DNA: TGTGCCATCAGCCAACCTGGCGGGGGGTCCACAGATACGCAGTATTTT. Protein sequence: CAISQPGGGSTDTQYF.

In its sample, this clonotype was seen a few times. This sequence joins TRBV7-2 and TRBJ2-7; D perhaps matches TRBD2 (5 bases). The CDR3 runs to 15 residues. Trimming shortened V by 3 bases and J by 3 bases, and 15 bases separated the two germline ends. The germline gives CDR1 SGHTA, CDR2 FQGNSA. The CDR3 sequence: CASSFRLDYGYEQYF. CDR3 nucleotide sequence: TGTGCCAGCAGCTTCCGACTCGACTACGGCTACGAGCAGTACTTC.

This chain links TRBV6-1 with TRBJ2-2, with D hard to call. Germline V gene lookup returns CDR1 MNHNS and CDR2 SASEGT. The CDR3 is 15 amino acids. With 0 bases removed from V and 7 bases from J, the gap between germline ends came to 12 bases. The CDR3 DNA sequence: TGTGCCAGCAGTGAAGCTCCGGATCGCAGCGGGGAGCTGTTTTTT. Its protein product is CASSEAPDRSGELFF.

This sequence joins TRBV29-1 and TRBJ2-7; D possibly corresponds to TRBD1 (6 bases). Trimming cost V 1 base and J 3 bases, with 7 bases left between them. Germline lookup yields CDR1 SQVTM and CDR2 ANQGSEA. This CDR3 comprises 12 residues. CDR3 DNA: TGCAGCGTTGAAGGGACAGACTACGAGCAGTACTTC. Residues: CSVEGTDYEQYF.

This clonotype was seen a handful of times. The V and J genes are TRBV5-1 and TRBJ2-7; D may be TRBD1 (5 bases). Looked up from germline, CDR1 is SGHRS and CDR2 is YFSETQ. The CDR3 contains 14 residues. V lost 4 bases, J lost 0 bases, and 11 bases lay in between. The CDR3 DNA reads TGCGCCAGCAGCGACAGCTCCAACTCCTACGAGCAGTACTTC. This sequence encodes CASSDSSNSYEQYF.

There are a few counts of this clonotype. The V and J genes are TRBV5-6 and TRBJ2-3, with TRBD1 matching 7 bases. CDR1 is SGHDT and CDR2 is YYEEEE in the germline V gene. CDR3 length equals 15 residues. V lost 2 bases, J lost 1 base, and 4 bases stayed unmatched. This CDR3 reads CASSFDRVGTDTQYF. In DNA, the CDR3 is TGTGCCAGCAGCTTTGACAGGGTAGGCACAGATACGCAGTATTTT.

This chain uses TRBV5-6 with TRBJ2-2, with D perhaps TRBD2 (7 bases). The V gene lost 2 bases and the J gene lost 6 bases, with 11 bases spanning the gap. CDR3 length equals 14 residues. Germline loops: CDR1 SGHDT, CDR2 YYEEEE. CDR3 sequence reads: CASSFWGGSGELFF. The CDR3 bases are TGTGCCAGCAGCTTTTGGGGGGGCTCCGGGGAGCTGTTTTTT.

The V call is TRBV3-1, the J call TRBJ2-3, with 8 bases that match TRBD1. Germline-derived CDR1 and CDR2 are LGHDT and YNNKEL (reference sequence). The length of the CDR3 is 15 residues. Germline trimming cut 1 base from V and 2 bases from J; bases unmatched to any gene: 2. The CDR3 region has the DNA TGTGCCAGCAGCCAAGGGGACAGGACCACAGATACGCAGTATTTT. Translated: CASSQGDRTTDTQYF.